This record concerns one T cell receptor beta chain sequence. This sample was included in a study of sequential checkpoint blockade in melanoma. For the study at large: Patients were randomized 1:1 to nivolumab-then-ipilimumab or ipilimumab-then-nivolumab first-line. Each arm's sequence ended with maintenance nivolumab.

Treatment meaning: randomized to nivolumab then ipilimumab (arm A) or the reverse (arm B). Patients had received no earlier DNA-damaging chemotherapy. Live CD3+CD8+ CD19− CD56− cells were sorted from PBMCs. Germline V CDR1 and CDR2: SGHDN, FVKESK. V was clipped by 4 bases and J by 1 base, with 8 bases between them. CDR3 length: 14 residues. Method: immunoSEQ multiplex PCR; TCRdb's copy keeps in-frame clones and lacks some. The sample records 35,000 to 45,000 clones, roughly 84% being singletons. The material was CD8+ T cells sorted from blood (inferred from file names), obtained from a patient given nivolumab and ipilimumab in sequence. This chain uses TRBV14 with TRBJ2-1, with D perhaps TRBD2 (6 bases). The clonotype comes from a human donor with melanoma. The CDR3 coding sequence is TGTGCCAGCAGCCTTAGCGGTTCCTACAATGAGCAGTTCTTC. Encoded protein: CASSLSGSYNEQFF.